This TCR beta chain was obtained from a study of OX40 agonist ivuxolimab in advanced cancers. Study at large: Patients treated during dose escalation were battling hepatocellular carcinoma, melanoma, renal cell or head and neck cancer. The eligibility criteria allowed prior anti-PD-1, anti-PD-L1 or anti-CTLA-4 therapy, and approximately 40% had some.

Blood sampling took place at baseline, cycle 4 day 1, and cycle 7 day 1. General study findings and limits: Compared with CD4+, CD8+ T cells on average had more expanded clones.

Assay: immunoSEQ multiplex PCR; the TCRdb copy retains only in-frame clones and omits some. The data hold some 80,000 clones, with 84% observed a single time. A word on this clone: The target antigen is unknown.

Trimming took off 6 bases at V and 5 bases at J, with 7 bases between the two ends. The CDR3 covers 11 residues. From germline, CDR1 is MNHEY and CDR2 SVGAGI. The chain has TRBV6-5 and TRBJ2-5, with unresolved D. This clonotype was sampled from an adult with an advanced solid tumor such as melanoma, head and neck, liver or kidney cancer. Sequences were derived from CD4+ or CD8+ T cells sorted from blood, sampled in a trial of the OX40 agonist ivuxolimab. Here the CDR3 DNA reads TGTGCCAGCAGCACCGTGGAGACCCAGTACTTC. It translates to CASSTVETQYF.